Listed here is a single T cell receptor beta chain. Its target is not known. This specimen comes from a study of T cells in localized non-small cell lung cancer. Study-wide results and caveats: Uninvolved adjacent lung had more T cell clonality than any other tissue, topping tumor. Sequencing involved a lone tumor region, leaving heterogeneity possible.

V was pared by 6 bases and J by 8 bases, with 10 bases between. The CDR3 spans 11 residues. Germline assignment: CDR1 SGHAT and CDR2 FQNNGV. Data came from immunoSEQ multiplex PCR; TCRdb stores just in-frame clones and leaves some out. The table has under 150,000 clones, 80% to 90% seen once. The source material was peripheral blood, sampled before any cancer treatment. The receptor's source is a female donor older than 55 with stage I lung adenocarcinoma. The gene calls are TRBV11-2 and TRBJ1-2; D gene ambiguous. The CDR3 region is CASSPGRGYTF. In DNA form, the CDR3 reads TGTGCCAGCAGTCCAGGACGGGGCTACACCTTC.